Below are 18 T cell receptor beta chains sequenced from a single sample in a study of CD8 T cells in ankylosing spondylitis. Study-level findings and limits: The study identified a TCR beta motif of several highly homologous variants that appeared characteristic of ankylosing spondylitis blood.

Each CDR3 protein gets one entry after TCRdb re-called the 5' RACE reads with MiXCR. The table shows about 210,000 distinct CDR3 sequences, with 7% to 8% occurring only once. These receptors' targets are unknown. Material for sequencing was blood, either unsorted or a sorted T cell fraction (not recorded which). These TCRs come from a male donor with ankylosing spondylitis.

This clonotype has at least ten counts. The V call is TRBV4-1, the J call TRBJ2-3, with a possible D match to TRBD1 (6 bases). The ends were cut back, 4 bases at V and 0 bases at J, with 14 bases in the middle. This CDR3 is built from 16 residues. CDR1 is MGHRA and CDR2 is YSYEKL in the germline V gene. The CDR3 DNA is TGCGCCAGCAGCCGACCAGACAGGTTTAGCACAGATACGCAGTATTTT. Protein product: CASSRPDRFSTDTQYF.

This clonotype has ten or more counts. This chain uses TRBV6-5 with TRBJ2-1, with D possibly being TRBD1 (5 bases). Germline CDR1 is MNHEY and CDR2 is SVGAGI. The V gene lost 0 bases and the J gene lost 8 bases, with 17 bases spanning the gap. The CDR3 is 16 residues long. The CDR3 bases are TGTGCCAGCAGTTACTCCACAGGAATTAAACCTTATGAGCAGTTCTTC. Protein product: CASSYSTGIKPYEQFF.

This clonotype occurred many times. The rearrangement uses TRBV12-3 or TRBV12-4 and TRBJ2-1, with 12 nucleotides matching TRBD2. The CDR3 consists of 18 residues. The J segment lost 8 bases and the V segment lost 1 base, leaving 12 bases of the junction unmatched. The CDR3 loop is CASSLVRASGGAGDEQFF. In nucleotides, the CDR3 is TGTGCCAGCAGTTTAGTAAGGGCTAGCGGGGGGGCAGGGGATGAGCAGTTCTTC.

This clonotype was seen many times. The chain is built from TRBV9 and TRBJ2-1, with D hard to call. CDR1 is SGDLS and CDR2 is YYNGEE in the germline V gene. This CDR3 is built from 17 residues. Between the trimmed V and J ends, which lost 2 bases and 0 bases, there was a span of 15 bases. The CDR3: CASSVAPSRSSYNEQFF. As DNA, the CDR3 is TGTGCCAGCAGCGTCGCACCCTCCCGAAGCTCCTACAATGAGCAGTTCTTC. Together with reference TRBV9 and TRBJ2-1, the CDR3 gives the full variable domain: DSGVTQTPKHLITATGQRVTLRCSPRSGDLSVYWYQQSLDQGLQFLIQYYNGEERAKGNILERFSAQQFPDLHSELNLSSLELGDSALYFCASSVAPSRSSYNEQFFGPGTRLTVL.

This clonotype came up a few times. This chain uses TRBV20-1 with TRBJ2-1, with 9 bases fitting TRBD2. Germline loops: CDR1 DFQATT, CDR2 SNEGSKA (reference sequence). The ends lost 2 bases at V and 7 bases at J; junction bases unmatched: 0. The CDR3 is 12 amino acids. The CDR3 loop reads CSARLAGNEQFF. As DNA, the CDR3 is TGCAGTGCTAGACTAGCGGGGAATGAGCAGTTCTTC.

The chain recombines TRBV4-3 with TRBJ2-5; TRBD2 matches at 10 bases. Germline trimming cut 1 base from V and 8 bases from J; bases unmatched to any gene: 10. Germline V gene data show CDR1 as LGHNA and CDR2 as YSLEER. CDR3 size: 16 residues. CDR3 DNA sequence: TGCGCCAGCAGCCAAGGGGCCCTAGCGGGGGTCGAAACCCAGTACTTC. Protein product: CASSQGALAGVETQYF.

This clonotype was seen repeatedly, ten times or more. V gene TRBV6-2 or TRBV6-3 combines with J gene TRBJ1-2; D ambiguous. Germline values: CDR1 MNHEY, CDR2 SVGEGT. The length of the CDR3 is 17 residues. V gave up 0 bases and J gave up 2 bases, with 16 bases separating them. The CDR3 sequence: CASSYSPWTELNYGYTF. CDR3 nucleotide sequence: TGTGCCAGCAGTTACTCCCCCTGGACTGAACTAAACTATGGCTACACCTTC.

This clonotype was detected many times. The V gene is TRBV27, the J gene TRBJ1-5; D is undetermined. Germline assignment: CDR1 MNHEY and CDR2 SMNVEV (reference sequence). The CDR3 covers 15 residues. V shed 1 base and J shed 3 bases, with 10 bases lying between them. In nucleotides, the CDR3 is TGTGCCAGCAGTTTATATTCCGTCCCCAATCAGCCCCAGCATTTT. Its translation is CASSLYSVPNQPQHF.

This sequence joins TRBV15 and TRBJ2-4; D might be TRBD2 (6 bases). The CDR3 totals 14 residues. Germline CDR1 reads LNHNV; CDR2 reads YYDKDF (reference sequence). The V end was cut by 3 bases, the J end by 7 bases, with 13 bases between. DNA for the CDR3: TGTGCCACCAGCAGCCTAAAGGAGGGCAACATTCAGTACTTC. This translates into CATSSLKEGNIQYF.

This clonotype was recorded a few times. The V and J genes are TRBV6-1 and TRBJ1-2; TRBD1 matches at 9 bases. The CDR3 has 16 residues. Germline V gene lookup returns CDR1 MNHNS and CDR2 SASEGT. With 6 bases clipped from V and 7 bases from J, the junction kept 15 bases outside the gene matches. CDR3 bases: TGTGCCAGCAGCCCTAAACAGGGGGCGGTCATCATTGGCTACACCTTC. Protein: CASSPKQGAVIIGYTF.

This clonotype was counted many times. This chain connects TRBV4-3 to TRBJ1-4; D not certain. CDR1 and CDR2 (germline): LGHNA, YSLEER. The CDR3 sequence is 15 residues long. V lost 0 bases to trimming and J lost 4 bases, with 9 bases between them. The CDR3 here is CASSQDRVVNEKLFF. The DNA for the CDR3 is TGCGCCAGCAGCCAAGATCGGGTTGTTAATGAAAAACTGTTTTTT.

This clonotype was recorded at least ten times. The chain recombines TRBV28 with TRBJ2-3; 7 bases fit TRBD1. This CDR3 is 14 amino acids long. Germline loops: CDR1 MDHEN, CDR2 SYDVKM. Losses at the gene ends were 3 bases for V and 4 bases for J; bases not matched to a gene: 4. In DNA, the CDR3 is TGTGCCAGCAGTTTGACAGGGTGGGCAGATACGCAGTATTTT. Protein sequence: CASSLTGWADTQYF.

At least ten counts were recorded for this clonotype. V usage is TRBV7-6 and J usage is TRBJ1-4; the D is unclear. Germline values: CDR1 SGHVS, CDR2 FNYEAQ. Between the trimmed V and J ends, which lost 2 bases and 2 bases, there was a span of 6 bases. The CDR3 is 14 amino acids. The CDR3 DNA reads TGTGCCAGCAGCTTACTGGGGACTAATGAAAAACTGTTTTTT. Its protein is CASSLLGTNEKLFF.

This clonotype was picked up many times. The chain employs TRBV3-1 and TRBJ1-5; no reliable D call. This CDR3 has 15 amino acids. Germline CDR1 is LGHDT and CDR2 is YNNKEL (reference sequence). Trimming shortened V by 0 bases and J by 0 bases, and 6 bases separated the two germline ends. This CDR3 is CASSQDFGSNQPQHF. Here the CDR3 DNA reads TGTGCCAGCAGCCAAGATTTTGGTAGCAATCAGCCCCAGCATTTT.

This clonotype was seen ten or more times. The chain employs TRBV14 and TRBJ2-5; D gene ambiguous. V was clipped by 4 bases and J by 1 base, with 13 bases between them. The CDR3 is 15 amino acids. Germline values: CDR1 SGHDN, CDR2 FVKESK. The CDR3 loop is CASSRSSSVQETQYF. The DNA for the CDR3 is TGTGCCAGCAGCCGGTCTAGTTCCGTCCAAGAGACCCAGTACTTC.

This clonotype has more than one count but fewer than ten. The chain joins TRBV27 to TRBJ2-1, with D unresolved. CDR1 and CDR2 (germline): MNHEY, SMNVEV (reference sequence). The CDR3 loop spans 16 amino acids. Trimming stripped 2 bases from V and 7 bases from J, with 18 bases between. As DNA, the CDR3 is TGTGCCAGCAGTTTACGATGGATTGGAACCCAGAATGAGCAGTTCTTC. This codes for CASSLRWIGTQNEQFF.

This clonotype came up many times. The rearrangement uses TRBV29-1 and TRBJ1-2, with TRBD1 as a possible D gene (6 bases). This CDR3 contains 14 residues. Germline-derived CDR1 and CDR2 are SQVTM and ANQGSEA. V dropped 4 bases and J dropped 4 bases, with 16 bases sitting between them. The CDR3 nucleotides read TGCAGCGTTGGCGCCCCTGGACAGATCTATGGCTACACCTTC. This codes for CSVGAPGQIYGYTF.

With respect to this clonotype: Given a much more abundant clone one base away, this may be a read error. The chain has TRBV6-5 and TRBJ1-2; D might be TRBD1 (5 bases). Germline CDR1 MNHEY, CDR2 SVGAGI. This CDR3 region has 14 residues. Here the CDR3 reads CATSTTPRAHGYTF. CDR3 sequence (DNA): TGTGCCACCAGTACTACTCCCAGGGCCCATGGCTACACCTTC.